Below, 14 T cell receptor beta chains from the same sample are listed, as sequenced in a study of blood T cell repertoires in COVID-19. Sequencing used immunoSEQ multiplex PCR; TCRdb keeps in-frame clones, though not all of them. The table has about 320,000 clones, 89% seen once; the top ten hold 5% to 7%. Input material: peripheral blood. Every receptor here comes from a man younger than 30 who had recovered from COVID-19.

This clone was detected only once. The chain is built from TRBV7-6 and TRBJ2-5, with 9 bases fitting TRBD2. Germline values: CDR1 SGHVS, CDR2 FNYEAQ. The CDR3 spans 17 residues. Trimming cost V 0 bases and J 2 bases; bases outside gene matches: 7. The CDR3 protein is CASSLARAGGVQETQYF. CDR3 DNA sequence: TGTGCCAGCAGCTTAGCACGAGCGGGGGGCGTTCAAGAGACCCAGTACTTC.

This clone showed up just once. J is TRBJ2-1 and V is TRBV11-2, with 8 bases matching TRBD1. V lost 7 bases and J lost 6; bases outside the gene matches: 17. The CDR3 is 17 residues long. Per germline, CDR1 SGHAT and CDR2 FQNNGV. CDR3: CASTSPESDRALNEQFF. The DNA of the CDR3 is TGTGCCAGCACCTCCCCAGAATCGGACAGGGCCCTCAATGAGCAGTTCTTC.

CDR3 in amino acids: CASSRPPSGGANSETQYF. CDR3 sequence (DNA): TGTGCCAGCAGCCGCCCTCCTAGCGGGGGGGCCAATTCGGAGACCCAGTACTTC. J is TRBJ2-5 and V is TRBV7-2, with 12 bases that match TRBD2. Germline CDR1 reads SGHTA; CDR2 reads FQGNSA. This CDR3 contains 18 residues. V lost 5 bases and J lost 5; bases outside the gene matches: 15.

This chain links TRBV5-1 with TRBJ1-5, with D maybe TRBD1 (6 bases). The CDR3 covers 14 residues. Germline CDR1 SGHRS, CDR2 YFSETQ. The V end was cut by 4 bases, the J end by 5 bases, with 13 bases between. As DNA, the CDR3 is TGCGCCAGCAGCCCGACAGGAATGGATCAGCCCCAGCATTTT. Translating it yields CASSPTGMDQPQHF. The full variable domain, in which reference TRBV5-1 and TRBJ1-5 provide the parts outside the CDR3, is KAGVTQTPRYLIKTRGQQVTLSCSPISGHRSVSWYQQTPGQGLQFLFEYFSETQRNKGNFPGRFSGRQFSNSRSEMNVSTLELGDSALYLCASSPTGMDQPQHFGDGTRLSIL.

This clone was observed once. V usage is TRBV10-3 and J usage is TRBJ2-3; the D is unclear. The CDR3 is 15 residues long. V was cut by 0 bases and J by 1 base, with 8 bases left in between. Germline-derived CDR1 and CDR2 are ENHRY and SYGVKD. This CDR3 is CAISESRRGTDTQYF. The CDR3, as DNA: TGTGCCATCAGTGAGTCTCGACGGGGCACAGATACGCAGTATTTT.

The rearrangement uses TRBV7-9 and TRBJ2-7, with TRBD1 matching over 8 bases. Unmatched junction bases numbered 10, after V lost 5 bases and J lost 4 bases. From germline, CDR1 is SEHNR and CDR2 FQNEAQ (reference sequence). This CDR3 spans 15 amino acids. CDR3: CASSQRDRPLYEQYF. For the CDR3, the DNA is TGTGCCAGCAGCCAACGGGACAGGCCCCTATACGAGCAGTACTTC.

The chain recombines TRBV3-1 (or the pseudogene TRBV3-2) with TRBJ2-1, with TRBD1 identical over 12 bases. In germline, CDR1 is LGHDT, CDR2 YNNKEL (reference sequence). Trimming took 4 bases from V and 5 from J; bases not matched to a gene: 3. The CDR3 loop spans 15 amino acids. The CDR3 DNA reads as TGTGCCAGCAGCCTCGGGACAGGGGGCCACAATGAGCAGTTCTTC. Protein sequence: CASSLGTGGHNEQFF.

This clone has just a few counts. The rearrangement uses TRBV27 and TRBJ1-1, with D possibly matching TRBD1 (6 bases). V was trimmed by 6 bases and J by 2 bases, leaving 25 bases between them. The CDR3 is 18 amino acids. Germline CDR1 reads MNHEY; CDR2 reads SMNVEV (reference sequence). For the CDR3, the DNA is TGTGCCAGCAGCTATACTGGCAGGGGTTTGGGGAGAAACACTGAAGCTTTCTTT. This translates into CASSYTGRGLGRNTEAFF.

The chain is built from TRBV6-5 and TRBJ1-2, with TRBD1 matching over 9 bases. This CDR3 is 16 amino acids long. Trimming took 4 bases from V and 8 from J; bases not matched to a gene: 14. Per germline, CDR1 MNHEY and CDR2 SVGAGI. The CDR3 here is CASSSNLAGTGLGYTF. CDR3 coding DNA: TGTGCCAGCAGTTCTAATCTCGCTGGGACAGGGCTGGGCTACACCTTC.

The V and J genes are TRBV11-2 and TRBJ2-7; 8 bases align to TRBD1. CDR3 length: 15 amino acids. Germline-derived CDR1 and CDR2 are SGHAT and FQNNGV. The junction had 6 bases not matched to a gene; V was cut back by 1 base and J by 4 bases. Here the CDR3 DNA reads TGTGCCAGCAGCTTAGTGTGGGACAGGACTTACGAGCAGTACTTC. This gives the protein CASSLVWDRTYEQYF.

The chain recombines TRBV7-2 with TRBJ2-7; a weak D match, TRBD2 (7 bases). V was shortened by 5 bases and J by 0 bases, with 23 bases between the two germline ends. CDR3 length: 18 amino acids. Germline V lookup: CDR1 SGHTA, CDR2 FQGNSA. This CDR3 is CASSGGVGLRRGSYEQYF. The CDR3 DNA sequence: TGTGCCAGCAGCGGGGGGGTGGGACTCCGCAGGGGCTCCTACGAGCAGTACTTC.

The chain has TRBV14 and TRBJ2-7; tentative D call: TRBD2 (5 bases). This CDR3 spans 18 amino acids. Trimming shortened V by 3 bases and J by 0 bases, and 21 bases separated the two germline ends. Per germline, CDR1 SGHDN and CDR2 FVKESK. The CDR3 bases are TGTGCCAGCAGCCAGTATCAGTACTGGCGGGCAAGCTCCTACGAGCAGTACTTC. Amino acid sequence: CASSQYQYWRASSYEQYF.

The V call is TRBV5-1, the J call TRBJ2-7; tentative D call: TRBD1 (5 bases). With 4 bases removed from V and 2 bases from J, the gap between germline ends came to 10 bases. Germline CDR1 reads SGHRS; CDR2 reads YFSETQ. The CDR3 is 13 residues long. Written as DNA, the CDR3 is TGCGCCAGCAGCACGGACATGGCCTACGAGCAGTACTTC. Translated: CASSTDMAYEQYF.

The chain uses TRBV3-1 (or the pseudogene TRBV3-2) and TRBJ1-2, with unresolved D. V dropped 4 bases and J dropped 8 bases, with 14 bases sitting between them. Looked up from germline, CDR1 is LGHDT and CDR2 is YNNKEL (reference sequence). This CDR3 spans 13 amino acids. The CDR3 sequence is CASSLAGRKGYTF. In nucleotides, the CDR3 is TGTGCCAGCAGCCTCGCCGGGAGGAAGGGCTACACCTTC.